This T cell receptor beta chain was identified in a study of beta chain features in type 1 diabetes. Overall study results and limits: HLA effects on TCRB rearrangement stayed unresolved here.

The table lists this clone with a few counts. Its antigen is currently unknown. The study reverse transcribed the entire isolated RNA, so it sequenced expressed TCRB transcripts. Sequenced by immunoSEQ multiplex PCR; TCRdb stores in-frame clones only, minus some. The sample yields 250,000 to 300,000 clones, about 7.8% seen once. The CDR3 totals 15 residues. Between the trimmed V and J ends, which lost 7 bases and 1 base, there was a span of 17 bases. CDR1 is MNHEY, CDR2 SMNVEV, per germline (reference sequence). The single heparinised draw taken from each donor contained roughly 110 mL of blood on average.

Sequences were obtained from central memory CD4+ T cells from blood. This receptor was identified in a woman aged 18-29 years in good health. The rearrangement uses TRBV27 and TRBJ2-7, with D possibly being TRBD2 (5 bases). CDR3 residues: CASTPRRGMSYEQYF. The CDR3 DNA sequence: TGTGCCAGCACCCCGCGCCGAGGGATGTCCTACGAGCAGTACTTC.